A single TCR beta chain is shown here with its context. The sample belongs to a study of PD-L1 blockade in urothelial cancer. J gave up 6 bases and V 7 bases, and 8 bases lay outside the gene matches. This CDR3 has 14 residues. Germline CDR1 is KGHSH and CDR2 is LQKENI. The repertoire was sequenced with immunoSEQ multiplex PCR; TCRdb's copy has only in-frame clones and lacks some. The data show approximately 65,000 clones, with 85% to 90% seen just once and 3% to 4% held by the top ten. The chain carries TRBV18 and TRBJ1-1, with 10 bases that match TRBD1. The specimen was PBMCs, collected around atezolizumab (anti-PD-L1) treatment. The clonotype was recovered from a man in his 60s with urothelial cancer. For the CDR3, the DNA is TGTGCCAGCTTCCGGGACAGGGGCAAGGCTGAAGCTTTCTTT. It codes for CASFRDRGKAEAFF.